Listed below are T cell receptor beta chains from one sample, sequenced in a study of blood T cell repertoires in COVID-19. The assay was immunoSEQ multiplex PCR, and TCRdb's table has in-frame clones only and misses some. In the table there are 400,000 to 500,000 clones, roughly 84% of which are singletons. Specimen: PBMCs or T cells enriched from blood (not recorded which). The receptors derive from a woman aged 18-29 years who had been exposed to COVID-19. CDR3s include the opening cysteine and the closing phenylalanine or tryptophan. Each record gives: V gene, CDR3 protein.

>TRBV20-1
CSASAGTGGADTQYF
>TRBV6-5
CASSYGTSGLETQYF
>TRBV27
CASRSVTGTAYEQYF
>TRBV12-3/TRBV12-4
CASSLGSSYEQYF
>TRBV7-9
CASSFYAETDTQYF
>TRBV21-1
CASRLPPGQGGQYF
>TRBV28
CASNVGETQYF
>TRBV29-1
CSADGGANYGYTF
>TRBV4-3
CASSQDPRQGANYGYTF
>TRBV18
CASSPGQSYEQYF
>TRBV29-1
CSVEDHGKKRGNEQFF
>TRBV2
CASSEYGGSEIPTNEKLFF
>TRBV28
CASSLGVAGGPHNEQYF
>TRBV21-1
CASSKGGLRSYTF
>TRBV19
CASSIFREETQYF
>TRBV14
CASSPTVSGANVLTF
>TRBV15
CATSRDGEYEQFF
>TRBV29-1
CSILASGGLQETQYF
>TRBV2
CASSENGGSVDTQYF
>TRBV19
CASSIGEGLLDEQYF
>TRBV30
CAFLKGQGDIDTQYF
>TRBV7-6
CASSFSGGPYNEQFF
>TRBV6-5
CASSYESGGPYEQYF
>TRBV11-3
CASSLVPTGHRQPQHF
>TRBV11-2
CASSSAYEQYF
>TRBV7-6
CASSLGGTGSYEQYF
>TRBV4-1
CASSQEPGQTNSPLHF
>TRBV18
CASSPLVLGQGFHSPLHF
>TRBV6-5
CASSTESSYEQYF
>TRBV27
CASRPHSQGAGEYF
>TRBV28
CASRTPGGNYGYTF
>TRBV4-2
CASSQEIGTNVYEQYF
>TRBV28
CASHSNRGDPTDTQYF